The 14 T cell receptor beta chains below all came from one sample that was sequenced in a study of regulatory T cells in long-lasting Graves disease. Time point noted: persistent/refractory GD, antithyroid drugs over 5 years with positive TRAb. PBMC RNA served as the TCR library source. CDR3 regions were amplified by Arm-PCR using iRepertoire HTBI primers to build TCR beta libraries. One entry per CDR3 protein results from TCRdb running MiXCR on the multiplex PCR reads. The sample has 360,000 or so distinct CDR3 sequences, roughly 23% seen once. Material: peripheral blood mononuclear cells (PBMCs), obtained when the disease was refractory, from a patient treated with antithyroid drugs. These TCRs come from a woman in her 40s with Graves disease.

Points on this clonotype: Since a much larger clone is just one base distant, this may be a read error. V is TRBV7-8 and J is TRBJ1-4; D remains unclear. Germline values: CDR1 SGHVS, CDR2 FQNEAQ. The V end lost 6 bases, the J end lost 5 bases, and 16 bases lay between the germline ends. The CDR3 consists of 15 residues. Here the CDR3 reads CASRANTSLNEKLFF. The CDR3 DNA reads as TGTGCCAGCAGGGCCAACACGAGCCTGAATGAAAAACTGTTTTTT.

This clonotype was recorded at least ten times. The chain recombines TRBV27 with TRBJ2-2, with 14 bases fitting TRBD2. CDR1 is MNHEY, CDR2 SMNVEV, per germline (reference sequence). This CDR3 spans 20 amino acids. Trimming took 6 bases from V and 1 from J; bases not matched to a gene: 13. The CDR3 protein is CASRFSARLAGGLNTGELFF. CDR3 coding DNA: TGTGCCAGCAGGTTTTCTGCTAGACTAGCGGGAGGGTTGAACACCGGGGAGCTGTTTTTT.

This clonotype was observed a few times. The CDR3 here is CASSLWGATGANVLTF. As DNA, the CDR3 is TGTGCCAGCAGCCTCTGGGGGGCCACTGGGGCCAACGTCCTGACTTTC. This chain links TRBV7-9 with TRBJ2-6; D could derive from TRBD1 or TRBD2 (6 bases each). The CDR3 consists of 16 residues. The germline V gene has CDR1 SEHNR and CDR2 FQNEAQ (reference sequence). Trimming shortened V by 5 bases and J by 2 bases, and 13 bases separated the two germline ends.

The CDR3 loop reads CASSQEGRETNYGYTF. The CDR3 DNA is TGTGCCAGCAGCCAAGAAGGCAGAGAGACTAACTATGGCTACACCTTC. The chain employs TRBV3-1 and TRBJ1-2; D gene ambiguous. CDR3 length: 16 amino acids. Germline CDR1 reads LGHDT; CDR2 reads YNNKEL (reference sequence). Trimming shortened V by 0 bases and J by 0 bases, and 11 bases separated the two germline ends.

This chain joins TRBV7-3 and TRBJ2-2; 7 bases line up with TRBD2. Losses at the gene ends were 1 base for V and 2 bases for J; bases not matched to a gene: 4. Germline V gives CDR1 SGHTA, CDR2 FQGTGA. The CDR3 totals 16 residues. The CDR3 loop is CASSLRTSINTGELFF. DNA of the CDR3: TGTGCCAGCAGCTTAAGGACTAGTATAAACACCGGGGAGCTGTTTTTT.

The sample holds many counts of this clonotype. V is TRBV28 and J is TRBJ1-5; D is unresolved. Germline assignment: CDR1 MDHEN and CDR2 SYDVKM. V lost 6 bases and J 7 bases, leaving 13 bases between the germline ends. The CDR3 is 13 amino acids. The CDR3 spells CASSRGVGQPQHF. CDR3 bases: TGTGCCAGCAGCCGTGGGGTCGGGCAGCCCCAGCATTTT.

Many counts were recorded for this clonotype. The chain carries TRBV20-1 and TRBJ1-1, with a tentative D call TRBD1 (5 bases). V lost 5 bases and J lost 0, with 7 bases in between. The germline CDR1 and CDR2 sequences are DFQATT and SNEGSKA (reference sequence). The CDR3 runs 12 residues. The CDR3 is CSALRVNTEAFF. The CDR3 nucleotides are TGCAGTGCTCTCAGGGTGAACACTGAAGCTTTCTTT.

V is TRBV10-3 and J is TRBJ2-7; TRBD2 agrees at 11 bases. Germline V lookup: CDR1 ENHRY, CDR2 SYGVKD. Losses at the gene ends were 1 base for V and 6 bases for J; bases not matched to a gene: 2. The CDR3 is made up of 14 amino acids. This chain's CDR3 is CAISELLAGVEQYF. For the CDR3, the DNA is TGTGCCATCAGTGAGTTACTAGCGGGAGTCGAGCAGTACTTC.

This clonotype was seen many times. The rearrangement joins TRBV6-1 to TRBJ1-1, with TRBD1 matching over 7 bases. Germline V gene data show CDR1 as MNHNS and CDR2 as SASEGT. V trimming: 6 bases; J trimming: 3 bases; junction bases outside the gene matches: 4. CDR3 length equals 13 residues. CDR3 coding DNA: TGTGCCAGCAGGTCGACAGGGTACACTGAAGCTTTCTTT. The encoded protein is CASRSTGYTEAFF.

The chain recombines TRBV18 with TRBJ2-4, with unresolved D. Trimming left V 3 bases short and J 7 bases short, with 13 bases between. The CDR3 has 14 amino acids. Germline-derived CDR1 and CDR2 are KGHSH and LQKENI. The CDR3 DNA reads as TGTGCCAGCTCACCTCAACCTCTACTGAACATTCAGTACTTC. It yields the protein CASSPQPLLNIQYF.

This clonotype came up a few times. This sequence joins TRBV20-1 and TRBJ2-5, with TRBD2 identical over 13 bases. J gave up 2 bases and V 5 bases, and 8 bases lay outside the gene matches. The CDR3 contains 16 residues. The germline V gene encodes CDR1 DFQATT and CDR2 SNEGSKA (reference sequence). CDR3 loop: CSASGLAGEVQETQYF. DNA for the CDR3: TGCAGTGCTTCCGGACTAGCGGGAGAGGTTCAAGAGACCCAGTACTTC.

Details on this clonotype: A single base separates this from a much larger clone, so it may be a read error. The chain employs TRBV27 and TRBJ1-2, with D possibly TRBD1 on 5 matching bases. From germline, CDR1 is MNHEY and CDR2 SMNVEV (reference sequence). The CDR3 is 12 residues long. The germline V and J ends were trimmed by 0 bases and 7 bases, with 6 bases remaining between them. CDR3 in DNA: TGTGCCAGCAGTTTATCAGGGACTGGCTACACCTTC. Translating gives CASSLSGTGYTF.

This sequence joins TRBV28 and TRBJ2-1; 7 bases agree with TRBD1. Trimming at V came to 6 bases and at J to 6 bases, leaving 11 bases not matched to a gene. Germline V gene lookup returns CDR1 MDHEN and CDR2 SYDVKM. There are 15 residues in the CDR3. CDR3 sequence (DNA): TGTGCCAGCAGCCGCGACAGGGCCTTCCGCAATGAGCAGTTCTTC. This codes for CASSRDRAFRNEQFF.

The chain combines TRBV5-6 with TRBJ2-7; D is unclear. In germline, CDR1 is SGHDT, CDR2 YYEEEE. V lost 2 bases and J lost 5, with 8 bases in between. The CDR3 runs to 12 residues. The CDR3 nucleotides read TGTGCCAGCAGCTTCAGTGGGGACGAGCAGTACTTC. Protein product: CASSFSGDEQYF.